A single T cell receptor (beta chain) is shown here with its context. These data come from a study of blood T cell repertoires in COVID-19. Study details: Italy, Spain and the United States were the sources of the convalescent and acute COVID-19 samples.

In the study's own analysis: Reference gene primer amplification in the assay estimated nucleated cell counts. Assay: immunoSEQ multiplex PCR; the TCRdb copy retains only in-frame clones and omits some. D and trimming come from the DNA, and the V and J calls and clone size come from that table. The repertoire includes about 45,000 clones, approximately 80% of them detected once, and roughly an eighth sits in the top ten. The ends lost 1 base at V and 7 bases at J; junction bases unmatched: 6. The CDR3 is made up of 15 amino acids. CDR1 is SGHRS and CDR2 is YFSETQ in the germline V gene. This receptor was obtained from a human donor in a cohort sampled during active COVID-19. The chain employs TRBV5-1 and TRBJ2-1; 9 positions agree with TRBD2. The sample comprised peripheral blood. The CDR3 DNA reads TGCGCCAGCAGCTTGCTTGCGGGAGGGGAGAATGAGCAGTTCTTC. Translation: CASSLLAGGENEQFF.